The present T cell receptor (beta chain) was sequenced within a study of identical twins. TCRdb analysed the 5' RACE reads with MiXCR anew, one entry per CDR3 protein. The sample has 510,000 or so distinct CDR3 sequences; 15% are singletons. The study's findings and limits: Zero-insertion analyses were open to partial confounding by invariant MAIT and iNKT cells.

In regard to this clonotype: Its antigen is unidentified.

The same sample was also used in a study of yellow fever vaccine responses in identical twins.

Sequencing was done on a sample of CD4+ T cells sorted from blood. The receptor was isolated from a woman younger than 35 in good health.

The CDR3 bases are TGTGCCAGCAGACCCGAACGCGGACTAGCGGGCACCGGGGAGCTGTTTTTT. It is translated as CASRPERGLAGTGELFF. V and J are TRBV2 and TRBJ2-2, with TRBD2 matching 11 bases. Germline CDR1 is SNHLY and CDR2 is FYNNEI. V lost 6 bases and J lost 4; bases outside the gene matches: 10. This CDR3 region has 17 residues.